Sequencing of this TCR beta chain was carried out in a study of blood T cell repertoires in COVID-19. Across the whole study: T cells, B-cell-depleted T cells, or PBMCs provided the cDNA or gDNA that served as material.

The CDR3 is made up of 14 amino acids. Germline values: CDR1 MNHNY, CDR2 SVGAGI (reference sequence). V lost 0 bases and J 6 bases, leaving 12 bases between the germline ends. Per the authors' pipeline: Reference gene primer amplification gave estimated nucleated cell counts. Some clones are missing from TCRdb's copy, which holds only in-frame ones; the method was immunoSEQ multiplex PCR. V and J calls and clone size follow that table, whereas D and trimming were derived from the DNA. The sample contains 150,000 to 200,000 clones, 80% of which appear only once. The chain employs TRBV6-6 and TRBJ2-7; D is unclear. What was sequenced was peripheral blood. The TCR sequence derives from a man in his sixties with acute or convalescent COVID-19. DNA for the CDR3: TGTGCCAGCAGTTACTCGGTTTCCGAGAGCGAGCAGTACTTC. Residues: CASSYSVSESEQYF.